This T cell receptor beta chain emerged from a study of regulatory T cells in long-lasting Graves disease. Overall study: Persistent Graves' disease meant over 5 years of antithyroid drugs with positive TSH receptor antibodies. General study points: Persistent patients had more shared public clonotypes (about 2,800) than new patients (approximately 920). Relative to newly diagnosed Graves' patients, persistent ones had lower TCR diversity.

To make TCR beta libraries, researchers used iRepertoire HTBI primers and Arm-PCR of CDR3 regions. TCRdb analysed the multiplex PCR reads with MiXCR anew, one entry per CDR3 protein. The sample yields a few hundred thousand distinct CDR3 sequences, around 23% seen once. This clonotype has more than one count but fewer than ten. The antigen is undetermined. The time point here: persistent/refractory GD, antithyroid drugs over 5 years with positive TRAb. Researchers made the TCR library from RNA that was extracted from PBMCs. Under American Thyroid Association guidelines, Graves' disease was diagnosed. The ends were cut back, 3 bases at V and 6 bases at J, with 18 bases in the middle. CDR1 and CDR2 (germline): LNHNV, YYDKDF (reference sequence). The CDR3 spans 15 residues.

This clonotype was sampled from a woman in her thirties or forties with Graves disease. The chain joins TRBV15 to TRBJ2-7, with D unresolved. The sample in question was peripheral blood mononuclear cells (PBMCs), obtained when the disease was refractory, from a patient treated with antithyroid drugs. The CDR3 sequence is CATSRDTRAVFEQYF. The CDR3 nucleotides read TGTGCCACCAGCAGGGATACTCGGGCGGTGTTCGAGCAGTACTTC.